This TCR beta chain was sequenced in a study of shared clonotypes between healthy human individuals. As concerns this clone: The junction and the germline gene differ at one end; a read error may be behind it.

Libraries were prepared by immunoSEQ multiplex PCR; TCRdb keeps only in-frame clonotypes and omits some of them. This table holds about 2 million clones, approximately 94% found once. The CDR3 extends over 16 amino acids. Germline V lookup: CDR1 SGHVS, CDR2 FQNEAQ. Positive CCR7 selection of CD45RO-negative cells yielded the naive CD8 cells, and terminally differentiated effector memory CD45RA+ cells were excluded. Sequenced material: naive CD8+ T cells sorted from blood. V gene TRBV7-8 combines with J gene TRBJ1-5; D gene uncertain. The source is a man aged 18 to 30 in good health. In DNA form, the CDR3 reads TGTGCTAGCAGCTTATCGATTCAGTATAGCAATCAGCCCCAGCATTTT. Translation gives CASSLSIQYSNQPQHF.